This T cell receptor (beta chain) was captured by sequencing in a study of cytomegalovirus exposure and HLA in healthy donors (dated by TCRdb to 2016 to 2017). About the investigation overall: An earlier analysis of approximately 600 of the donors reported 250 to 350 Gb of sequence data and about 100 million unique TCR beta sequences from approximately 180 million T cells. An early release that covered about 600 HLA-typed donors contained approximately 290 gigabases of sequencing data and 75 million to 100 million unique TCR sequences. The genetic ancestry cluster associated with self-reported Caucasian donors included over 80% of the 350 to 500 genotyped donors. The study aimed to test whether signatures of past pathogen exposure could be identified by cataloging public T cell receptors. The T cell repertoires of under 750 subjects were profiled by immunosequencing and related to cytomegalovirus serostatus. Besides the first cohort of approximately 670 subjects, a separate validation cohort made up of 90 to 150 different subjects was used. To predict cytomegalovirus infection status, the study brought together high-throughput TCR immunosequencing, statistical association of individual TCRs with disease status, and machine learning. In a later analysis, previously published TCR beta repertoires from fewer than 750 donors were re-analyzed and high-resolution HLA genotyping was added so that TCR occurrence patterns could be studied. Rather than drawing on any new phenotypic data, the later analysis identified candidate immune exposures from TCR beta sequences and the way those sequences occurred across donors. An earlier analysis of more than 450 of the donors used high-throughput TCR beta sequencing to judge whether each TCR beta V gene segment behaved as functional or pseudogenic. Donor age, sex, ethnicity and CMV serostatus were compiled together with the repertoire data. A later genetic analysis took genome-wide SNP genotypes for about 55% of the 666 donors and used that subset as a discovery cohort. Every repertoire in the discovery cohort had been generated on one and the same sequencing platform. HLA typing covered class I and class II loci at four-digit resolution. Typing coverage differed by locus: A, B, C, DRB1 and DQB1 were typed in about 629-630 donors, DQA1 in 522, DPA1 in 606, and DPB1 in 400 to 480. About five DR-DQ haplotypes were treated as single units for association and clustering because of strong linkage in the cohort. Among 300 to 500 genotyped donors of the cohort, an average of around 250,000 unique TCR beta nucleotide sequences was sequenced per donor, of which roughly 18% were non-productive.

Receptors were amplified or captured by the immunoSEQ multiplex PCR assay. For the multiplex PCR, a mixture combining 60 forward primers for TCR Vbeta segments and 13 reverse primers for TCR Jbeta segments was used. Amplification of the CDR3 region of rearranged TCR beta genes was performed with a multiplex PCR assay on genomic DNA. On the Illumina HiSeq System, the amplified TCR beta libraries were sequenced as 87-base-pair reads. The authors' analysis ran thus. In a later analysis, some 80 million unique TCR beta chains were counted across the approximately 670 repertoires, and around 10 million of these chains were shared by at least two donors. Raw reads were error-corrected and collapsed into unique sequences by a nearest-neighbor algorithm in which closely related sequences were merged to remove PCR and sequencing errors. To assign V, D and J gene segments, CDR3 sequences were aligned to IMGT reference sequences. For a sequence to be retained, at least a six-nucleotide match to both a V gene segment and a J gene segment was required. Rearrangements were classified as productive when the CDR3 lacked stop codons and remained in frame with V and J, and all other rearrangements were classified as non-productive. Following IMGT convention, CDR3 was defined as the stretch from the second conserved V-encoded cysteine up to the conserved J-encoded phenylalanine. In an earlier analysis of approximately 590 of the donors, sequences lacking an unambiguous match to a single V gene segment were excluded. In an earlier analysis of a few hundred of the donors, a V segment was called functional when productive rearrangements were above 56.7%, and segregating when the standard deviation between donors exceeded 5%. A statistical classification framework was built for diagnosing cytomegalovirus status from the catalog of TCR beta chain sequences. V and J gene assignment, in a later analysis, came from comparing TCR nucleotide sequences with IMGT/GENE-DB human TR gene sequences. A later analysis assigned CDR3 sequences and most-parsimonious VDJ recombination scenarios with the TCRdist pipeline. A later analysis defined each TCR beta chain by its CDR3 amino acid sequence plus V-gene family, and excluded reads lacking a unique V-gene family. As a way to deal with suspected cross-contamination and a sequencing artifact, a later analysis dropped 450 to 600 nucleotide sequences that were highly shared and had low generation probability. For each public chain, a later analysis derived a clonal expansion index from normalized ranks of inferred template counts within each repertoire. In a later analysis, generation probabilities were computed using a VDJ recombination model fitted to out-of-frame rearrangements, and the results were checked against IGoR. In a later analysis, hypergeometric tests were used to score TCR-TCR, TCR-HLA and TCR-CMV co-occurrence, with a repertoire-size bias correction applied to TCR pairs. In a later analysis, false discovery rates were estimated by permuting HLA or CMV assignments 20 times. In a later analysis, co-occurring TCRs were grouped using DBSCAN, and TCRdist sequence similarity was added for clustering within HLA-allele-positive subsets. Repertoires with fewer than 30,000 or more than 120,000 public chains were left out of co-occurrence clustering, as were a handful of repertoires with anomalous nucleotide sharing. Imported from immuneACCESS, the table was reduced by TCRdb to in-frame sequences with V and J called. These copies leave out some clones; in studies compared against another copy, an unresolved V gene accounts for under half, and the cause of the remainder is not known. V, J and clone size are taken as reported in that table, and D and trimming were inferred from the DNA itself. The sample data list about 170,000 clones, and about four fifths of these were observed just once. The ten biggest clones cover 4% to 6% of the sample.

What the authors observed across the whole study: In a later analysis, HLA-associated TCR beta chains showed more clonal expansion and lower generation probabilities than non-associated chains that were equally common. Some IMGT-functional V segments, including TRBV6-2 and TRBV6-3, could not be distinguished by the 87-base-pair reads and were therefore excluded. Correlated functional status among segregating V segments might reflect linkage disequilibrium, but an unknown experimental factor could not be ruled out. The presence/absence analyses assumed that sequencing depth was roughly uniform across donors, and that assumption may not be true. The sequencing pipeline was judged likely to have produced a cluster of highly shared sequence variants as a technical artifact. The authors suggested that the approach could potentially be generalized to other disease states and immunological phenotypes. According to a later analysis, TCR association rates differed among HLA loci, with DRB1 alleles showing the most associated TCRs and HLA-C alleles showing the fewest. In both the original and validation cohorts, the classifier was reported to diagnose cytomegalovirus status with high specificity and sensitivity. A later analysis reported that several top co-occurrence clusters appeared linked to parvovirus B19, influenza, CMV and Epstein-Barr virus. In an earlier analysis of approximately 590 of the donors, most TCR beta V segments appeared in productive rearrangements about 90% or about 30% of the time, broadly matching IMGT annotations. A later genetic analysis associated a missense DCLRE1C variant with V-gene and J-gene trimming of TCR beta chains, and an independent cohort replicated the association. In a later genetic analysis, fewer N-insertions in productive TCRs were reported among donors in an Asian-associated ancestry cluster than the roughly 700-donor mean. HLA typing was unavailable for some donors at each locus, so association tests used only the typed subset. Because counts were too low, roughly 16 rarely observed V segments, including chromosome 9 orphons, were excluded from the earlier analysis of 587 of the donors. This cohort had only TCR beta chains sequenced, and the lack of alpha or paired-chain data limited which features could be detected. Most CMV-associated TCR beta chains appeared to be HLA-restricted in a later analysis, and the HLA associations seemed to be driven largely by CMV exposure. A few of the identified cytomegalovirus-associated TCR beta chains were confirmed in vitro to be specific for cytomegalovirus antigens. In the study, 150 to 200 TCR beta chains were listed as associated with cytomegalovirus. Across donors, most TCR sequences were observed very rarely, whereas some public TCRs were present in many individuals. Strong co-occurrence of HLA alleles, especially DR and DQ, made assigning TCR associations to individual alleles difficult. A further reported finding was that TCR beta sequences accurately predicted the HLA-A and HLA-B alleles for most subjects in the first cohort. At a false discovery rate of 0.05, a later analysis linked under 20,000 TCR beta sequences to specific HLA alleles. CMV serostatus was the only immune exposure information available for the cohort.

The table lists this clone with a count of one. It lacks a known antigen. Base qualities are not at hand, and no much larger clone is one base apart. CDR1 and CDR2 (LGHNA, YNFKEQ) derive from the germline V gene. The cysteine opens and the phenylalanine closes a CDR3 of 15 amino acids. The kept DNA is CDR3 alone, 45 bases in frame from the first base. From V the trimming removes 1 base and from J it removes 7 bases, while the gene matches leave 8 bases of the junction unaccounted for. In total, approximately 610 healthy bone marrow donors made up the cohort. All cohort members were sampled while nominally healthy, although unrecorded immune exposures were likely present. The donor tested CMV seronegative, placing the donor among the roughly 350 seronegative members of the cohort. A peripheral blood sample was collected from each donor, and TCR beta sequencing was performed on peripheral blood mononuclear cells. The Qiagen DNeasy Blood Extraction Kit was used to extract genomic DNA from the blood cell samples.

The chain employs TRBV4-2 and TRBJ2-7, with 9 bases aligning to TRBD2. The receptor's source is a man in his late teens or twenties in good health and CMV-seronegative. The specimen was PBMCs. The nucleotides read TGTGCCAGCAGCCAAGGGGTAGCGGGAGTGGGAGAGCAGTACTTC. It specifies CASSQGVAGVGEQYF.